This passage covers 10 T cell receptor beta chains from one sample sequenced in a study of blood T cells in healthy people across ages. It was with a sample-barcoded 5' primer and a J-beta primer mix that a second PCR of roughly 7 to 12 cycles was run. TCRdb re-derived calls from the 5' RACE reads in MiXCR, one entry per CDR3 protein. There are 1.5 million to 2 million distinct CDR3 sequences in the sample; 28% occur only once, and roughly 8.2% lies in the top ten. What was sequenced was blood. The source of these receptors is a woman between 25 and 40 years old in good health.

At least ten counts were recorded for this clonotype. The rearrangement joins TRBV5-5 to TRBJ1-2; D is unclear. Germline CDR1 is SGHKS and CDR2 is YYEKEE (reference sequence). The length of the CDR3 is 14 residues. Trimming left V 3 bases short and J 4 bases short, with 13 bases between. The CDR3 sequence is CASSSAGPIYGYTF. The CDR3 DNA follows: TGTGCCAGCAGCTCCGCGGGCCCCATCTATGGCTACACCTTC.

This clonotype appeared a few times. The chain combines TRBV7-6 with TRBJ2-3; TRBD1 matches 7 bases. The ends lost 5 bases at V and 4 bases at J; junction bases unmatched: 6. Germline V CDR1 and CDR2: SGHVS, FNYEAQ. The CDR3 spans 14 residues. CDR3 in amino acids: CASSDRERSDTQYF. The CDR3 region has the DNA TGTGCCAGCAGCGACAGGGAAAGATCAGATACGCAGTATTTT.

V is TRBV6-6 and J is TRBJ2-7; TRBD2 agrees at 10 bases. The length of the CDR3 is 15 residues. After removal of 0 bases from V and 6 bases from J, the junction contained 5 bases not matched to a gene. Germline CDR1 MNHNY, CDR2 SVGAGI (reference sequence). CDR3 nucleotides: TGTGCCAGCAGTTACTCCAGCGGGAGGGGAGGCGAGCAGTACTTC. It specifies CASSYSSGRGGEQYF.

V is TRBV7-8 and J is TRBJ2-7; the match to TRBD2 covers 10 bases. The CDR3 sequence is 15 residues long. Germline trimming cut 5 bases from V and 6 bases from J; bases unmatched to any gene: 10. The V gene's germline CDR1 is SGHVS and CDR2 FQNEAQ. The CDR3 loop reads CASSAEREGHIEQYF. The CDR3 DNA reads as TGTGCCAGCAGCGCTGAGCGGGAGGGCCATATCGAGCAGTACTTC.

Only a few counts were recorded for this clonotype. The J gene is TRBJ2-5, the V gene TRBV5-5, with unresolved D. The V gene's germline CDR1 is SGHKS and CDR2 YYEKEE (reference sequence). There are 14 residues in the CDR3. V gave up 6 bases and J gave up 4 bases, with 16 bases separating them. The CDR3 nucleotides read TGTGCCAGCATTGACGGTACGGTCGGAGAGACCCAGTACTTC. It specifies CASIDGTVGETQYF.

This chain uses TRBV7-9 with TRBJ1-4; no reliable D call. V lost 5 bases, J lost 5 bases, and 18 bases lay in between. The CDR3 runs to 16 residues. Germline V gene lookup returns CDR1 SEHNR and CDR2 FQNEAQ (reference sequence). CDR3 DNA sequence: TGTGCCAGCAGCCCCCTCCCTTGGCGGGCGAATGAAAAACTGTTTTTT. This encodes CASSPLPWRANEKLFF.

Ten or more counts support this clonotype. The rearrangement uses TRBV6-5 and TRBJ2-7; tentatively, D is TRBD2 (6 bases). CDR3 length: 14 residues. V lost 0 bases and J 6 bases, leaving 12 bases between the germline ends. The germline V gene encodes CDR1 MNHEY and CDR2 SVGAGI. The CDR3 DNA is TGTGCCAGCAGTTACTCGACGGGAGCGGGCGAGCAGTACTTC. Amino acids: CASSYSTGAGEQYF.

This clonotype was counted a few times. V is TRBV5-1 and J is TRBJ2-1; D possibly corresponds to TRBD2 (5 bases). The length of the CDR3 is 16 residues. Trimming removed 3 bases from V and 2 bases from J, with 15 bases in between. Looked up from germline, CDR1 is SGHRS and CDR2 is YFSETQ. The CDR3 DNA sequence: TGCGCCAGCAGCTCTTCGCAGGCGAGGGCCTACAATGAGCAGTTCTTC. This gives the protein CASSSSQARAYNEQFF.

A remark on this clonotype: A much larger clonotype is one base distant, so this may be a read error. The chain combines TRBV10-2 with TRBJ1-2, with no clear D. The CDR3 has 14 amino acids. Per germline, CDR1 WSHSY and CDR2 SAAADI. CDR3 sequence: CASTPGPQNYGDTF. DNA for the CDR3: TGCGCCAGCACCCCAGGACCCCAGAACTATGGCGACACCTTC.

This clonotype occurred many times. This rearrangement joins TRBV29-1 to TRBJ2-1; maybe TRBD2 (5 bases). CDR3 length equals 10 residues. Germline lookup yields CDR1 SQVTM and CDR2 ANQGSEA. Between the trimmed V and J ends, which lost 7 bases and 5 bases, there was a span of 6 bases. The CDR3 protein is CSGRDNEQFF. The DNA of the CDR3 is TGCAGCGGGCGGGACAATGAGCAGTTCTTC.